This is a list of T cell receptor beta chains from one sample in a study of shared clonotypes between healthy human individuals. Assay: immunoSEQ multiplex PCR; the TCRdb copy retains only in-frame clones and omits some. This sample yields about 870,000 clones, of which more than 85% are seen a single time; 24% belongs to the top ten. The specimen was naive CD8+ T cells sorted from blood. The receptor set was obtained from a man aged 25 to 40 in good health. CDR3s include the opening cysteine and the closing phenylalanine or tryptophan. D genes are given only for firm matches. The size entry is marked missing in some rows and otherwise reads once, few, many or a size class.

v_gene	d_gene	j_gene	abundance	CDR3nt	CDR3aa
TRBV5-6	.	TRBJ2-7	.	TGTGCCAGCAGCTTGGCTAGCACCGAGCAGTACTTC	CASSLASTEQYF
TRBV5-1	.	TRBJ2-2	.	TGCGCCAGCAGCTTGGCTGTAAACACCGGGGAGCTGTTTTTT	CASSLAVNTGELFF
TRBV7-6	.	TRBJ2-6	once	TGTGCCAGCAGCCCCCGGGACGGCGGGGCCAACGTCCTGACTTTC	CASSPRDGGANVLTF
TRBV28	TRBD1	TRBJ2-7	.	TGTGCCTCTAAAGCCGCCGGGACAGGTCTCTACGAGCAGTACTTC	CASKAAGTGLYEQYF
TRBV10-3	TRBD1	TRBJ2-3	.	TGTGCCATCAGTGCGACAGGGTACTCAGATACGCAGTATTTT	CAISATGYSDTQYF
TRBV28	TRBD1	TRBJ1-2	.	TGTGCCAGCAGCTTTCTAGGGACAGGGGGCAACTATGGCTACACCTTC	CASSFLGTGGNYGYTF
TRBV9	.	TRBJ2-1	.	TGTGCCAGCAGCCCTCGACACTCCTACAATGAGCAGTTCTTC	CASSPRHSYNEQFF
TRBV5-6	.	TRBJ2-7	.	TGTGCCAGCAGCTTCGGACAGTCCTACGAGCAGTACTTC	CASSFGQSYEQYF
TRBV2	.	TRBJ1-1	.	TGTGCCAGCAGTGAAGTGGGCCGGACTGAAGCTTTCTTT	CASSEVGRTEAFF
TRBV5-4	TRBD2	TRBJ2-3	.	TGTGCCAGCAGCTTCCAACTAGCGGGAACAGATACGCAGTATTTT	CASSFQLAGTDTQYF
TRBV2	.	TRBJ2-3	.	TGTGCCATTCCGGACAGCACAGATACGCAGTATTTT	CAIPDSTDTQYF
TRBV28	.	TRBJ1-1	.	TGTGCCAGCAAATTCGACAGCAGACTGCACACTGAAGCTTTCTTT	CASKFDSRLHTEAFF
TRBV29-1	TRBD1	TRBJ2-7	.	TGCAGCGTCGTACCCAGGGACAGGGCTTACGAGCAGTACTTC	CSVVPRDRAYEQYF
TRBV28	.	TRBJ2-7	.	TGTGCCAGCGCAACCGGGACGGTCTCCTACGAGCAGTACTTC	CASATGTVSYEQYF
TRBV11-2	TRBD2	TRBJ2-3	.	TGTGCCAGCAGCTTAGATCGCAGGATCGAGCGGGGGAGCACAGATACGCAGTATTTT	CASSLDRRIERGSTDTQYF
TRBV6-4	.	TRBJ2-1	.	TGTGCCAGCAGTGACGAAGGGTCTGGCTACAATGAGCAGTTCTTC	CASSDEGSGYNEQFF
TRBV9	TRBD2	TRBJ2-1	.	TGTGCCAGCAGCGCGAGCGGGAGGGGTTACAATGAGCAGTTCTTC	CASSASGRGYNEQFF
TRBV23-1	TRBD1	TRBJ2-7	.	TGCGCCAGCAGTCAATGGGGACAGGAGCACTACGAGCAGTACTTC	CASSQWGQEHYEQYF
TRBV28	.	TRBJ1-5	.	TGTGCCAGCTTTTTACAGGGAAATAACAATCAGCCCCAGCATTTT	CASFLQGNNNQPQHF
TRBV7-9	TRBD2	TRBJ2-1	.	TGTGCCAGCAGCCCCCGGACTAGCGGGAGTCTTGAGCAGTTCTTC	CASSPRTSGSLEQFF
TRBV10-3	.	TRBJ2-1	.	TGTGCCATCAGTGGGCCGACGGGTGGGGAGCAGTTCTTC	CAISGPTGGEQFF
TRBV27	.	TRBJ2-7	.	TGTGCCAGCAGTTTAGGGGTAGCTCTCTACGAGCAGTACTTC	CASSLGVALYEQYF
TRBV27	.	TRBJ2-3	.	TGTGCCAGCAGTTTATCGTCAGGGTGGGAAGCAGATACGCAGTATTTT	CASSLSSGWEADTQYF
TRBV27	TRBD1	TRBJ2-2	.	TGTGCCAGCAGCAGGGGGAATACCGGGGAGCTGTTTTTT	CASSRGNTGELFF
TRBV5-4	TRBD2	TRBJ2-7	.	TGTGCCAGCAGCTTGGAGGCGGGAGAATACGAGCAGTACTTC	CASSLEAGEYEQYF
TRBV2	.	TRBJ2-2	.	TGTGCCAGCAGTGAAACATTCATAAGACGAGAAACCACCGGGGAGCTGTTTTTT	CASSETFIRRETTGELFF
TRBV7-9	.	TRBJ2-1	.	TGTGCCAGCAGCTTAGGTTATCCGGGATCCCTCAATGAGCAGTTCTTC	CASSLGYPGSLNEQFF
TRBV25-1	.	TRBJ2-3	.	TGTGCCAGCAGTTGGGCTAGCGGCACAGATACGCAGTATTTT	CASSWASGTDTQYF
TRBV2	.	TRBJ1-1	.	TGTGCCAGCACTCCCCAGCTCGGACGCGGGGTCCACACTGAAGCTTTCTTT	CASTPQLGRGVHTEAFF
TRBV11-3	.	TRBJ2-1	.	TGTGCCAGCAGCTCAACTAGTTCCTCCTACAATGAGCAGTTCTTC	CASSSTSSSYNEQFF
TRBV25-1	.	TRBJ2-6	.	TGTGCCAGCACCCTCGAGGGGGCCAACGTCCTGACTTTC	CASTLEGANVLTF
TRBV6-6	.	TRBJ2-7	.	TGTGCCAGCAGCGACAGTCTGGCGTACGAGCAGTACTTC	CASSDSLAYEQYF
TRBV11-2	.	TRBJ2-1	once	TGTGCCAGCAGCTGGCTTGGGAATGAGCAGTTCTTC	CASSWLGNEQFF
TRBV9	.	TRBJ1-2	.	TGTGCCAGCGGTTCAGACGATGGCTACACCTTC	CASGSDDGYTF
TRBV5-5	TRBD1	TRBJ2-7	.	TGTGCCAGCAGCTTCGGGACAGGGCGCTACGAGCAGTACTTC	CASSFGTGRYEQYF
TRBV29-1	.	TRBJ2-5	.	TGCAGCGTTGCATATGTGGACACACTCACATCGTACCAAGAGACCCAGTACTTC	CSVAYVDTLTSYQETQYF
TRBV28	.	TRBJ2-7	.	TGTGCCAGCAGTTTGCGGCCCTACGAGCAGTACTTC	CASSLRPYEQYF
TRBV27	TRBD1	TRBJ2-7	.	TGTGCCAGCAGTTTATTCCCCGGGACAGGGTTGAACGAGCAGTACTTC	CASSLFPGTGLNEQYF
TRBV7-9	TRBD2	TRBJ2-7	.	TGTGCCAGCAGCCCGGGGACTAGCTTAACCTACGAGCAGTACTTC	CASSPGTSLTYEQYF
TRBV7-2	.	TRBJ2-2	.	TGTGCCAGCAGCTACACCTTGTCTAACACCGGGGAGCTGTTTTTT	CASSYTLSNTGELFF
TRBV4-2	.	TRBJ2-2	.	TGTGCCAGCAGCCAAGATCTAGTGGGAACCGGGGAGCTGTTTTTT	CASSQDLVGTGELFF
TRBV5-4	.	TRBJ2-7	few	TGTGCCAGCAGCTTAAGCGGTTACGAGCAGTACTTC	CASSLSGYEQYF